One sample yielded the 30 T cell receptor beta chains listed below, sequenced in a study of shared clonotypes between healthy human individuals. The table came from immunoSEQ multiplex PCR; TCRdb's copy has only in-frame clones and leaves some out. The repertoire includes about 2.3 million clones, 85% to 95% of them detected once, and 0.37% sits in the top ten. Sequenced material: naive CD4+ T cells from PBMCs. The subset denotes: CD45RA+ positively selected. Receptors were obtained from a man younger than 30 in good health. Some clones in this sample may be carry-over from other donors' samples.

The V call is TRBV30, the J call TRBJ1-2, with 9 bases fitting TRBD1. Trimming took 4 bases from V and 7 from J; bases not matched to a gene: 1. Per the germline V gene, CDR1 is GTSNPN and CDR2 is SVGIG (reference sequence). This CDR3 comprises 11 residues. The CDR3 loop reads CAWTTGGGYTF. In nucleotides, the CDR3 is TGTGCCTGGACGACAGGGGGTGGCTACACCTTC.

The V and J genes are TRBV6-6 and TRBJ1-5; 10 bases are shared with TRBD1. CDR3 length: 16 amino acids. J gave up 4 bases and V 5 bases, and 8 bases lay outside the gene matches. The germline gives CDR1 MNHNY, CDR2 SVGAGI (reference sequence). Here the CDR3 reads CASSPVGTGANQPQHF. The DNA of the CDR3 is TGTGCCAGCAGTCCCGTAGGGACAGGGGCAAATCAGCCCCAGCATTTT.

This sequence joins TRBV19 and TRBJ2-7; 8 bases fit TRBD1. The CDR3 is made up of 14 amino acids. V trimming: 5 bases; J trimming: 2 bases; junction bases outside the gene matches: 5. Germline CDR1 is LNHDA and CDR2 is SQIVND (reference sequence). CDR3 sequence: CASSEQGVTYEQYF. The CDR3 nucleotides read TGTGCCAGTAGTGAACAGGGGGTAACCTACGAGCAGTACTTC.

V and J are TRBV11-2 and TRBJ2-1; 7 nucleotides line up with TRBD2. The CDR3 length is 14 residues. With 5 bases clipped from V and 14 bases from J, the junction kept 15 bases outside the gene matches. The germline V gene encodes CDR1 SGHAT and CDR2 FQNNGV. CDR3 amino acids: CASSPPWGGSYKFF. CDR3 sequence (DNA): TGTGCCAGCAGCCCCCCATGGGGGGGGAGCTATAAGTTCTTC. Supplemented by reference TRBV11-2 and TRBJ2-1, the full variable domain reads EAGVAQSPRYKIIEKRQSVAFWCNPISGHATLYWYQQILGQGPKLLIQFQNNGVVDDSQLPKDRFSAERLKGVDSTLKIQPAKLEDSAVYLCASSPPWGGSYKFFGPGTRLTVL.

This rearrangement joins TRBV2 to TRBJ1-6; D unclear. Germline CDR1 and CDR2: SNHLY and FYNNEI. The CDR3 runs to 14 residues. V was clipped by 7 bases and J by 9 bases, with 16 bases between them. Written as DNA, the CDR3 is TGTGCCAGCAATCTGGACGGGGAGACTTCACCCCTCCACTTT. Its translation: CASNLDGETSPLHF.

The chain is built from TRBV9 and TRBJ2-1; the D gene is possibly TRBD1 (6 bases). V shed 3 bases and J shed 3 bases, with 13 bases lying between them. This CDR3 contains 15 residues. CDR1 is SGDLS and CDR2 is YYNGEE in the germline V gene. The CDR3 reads CASSGAGALYNEQFF. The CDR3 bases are TGTGCCAGCAGCGGGGCAGGGGCCCTCTACAATGAGCAGTTCTTC.

The CDR3 nucleotides read TGTGCCAGCAGTGAAGGGGTAGCGGGCGGTTCCGAGCAGTACTTC. Protein: CASSEGVAGGSEQYF. The chain links TRBV2 to TRBJ2-7; 7 bases fit TRBD2. The CDR3 consists of 15 residues. Looked up from germline, CDR1 is SNHLY and CDR2 is FYNNEI. The junction had 9 bases not matched to a gene; V was cut back by 1 base and J by 6 bases.

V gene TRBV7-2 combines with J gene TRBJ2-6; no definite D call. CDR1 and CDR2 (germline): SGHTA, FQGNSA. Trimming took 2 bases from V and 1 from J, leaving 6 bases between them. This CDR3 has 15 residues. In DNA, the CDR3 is TGTGCCAGCAGCTTATCCGGGTCTGGGGCCAACGTCCTGACTTTC. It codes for CASSLSGSGANVLTF.

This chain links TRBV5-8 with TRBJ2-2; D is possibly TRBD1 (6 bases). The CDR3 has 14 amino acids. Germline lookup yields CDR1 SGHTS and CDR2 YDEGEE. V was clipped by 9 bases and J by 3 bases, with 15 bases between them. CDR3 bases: TGTGCCACACTTCAGGGGATTCACACCGGGGAGCTGTTTTTT. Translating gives CATLQGIHTGELFF.

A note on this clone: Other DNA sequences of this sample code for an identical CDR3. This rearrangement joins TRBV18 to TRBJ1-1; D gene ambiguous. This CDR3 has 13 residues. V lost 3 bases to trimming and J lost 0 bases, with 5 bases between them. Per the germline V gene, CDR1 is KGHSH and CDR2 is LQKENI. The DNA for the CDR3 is TGTGCCAGCTCACCCGGGCTGAACACTGAAGCTTTCTTT. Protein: CASSPGLNTEAFF. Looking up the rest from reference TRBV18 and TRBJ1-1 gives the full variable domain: NAGVMQNPRHLVRRRGQEARLRCSPMKGHSHVYWYRQLPEEGLKFMVYLQKENIIDESGMPKERFSAEFPKEGPSILRIQQVVRGDSAAYFCASSPGLNTEAFFGQGTRLTVV.

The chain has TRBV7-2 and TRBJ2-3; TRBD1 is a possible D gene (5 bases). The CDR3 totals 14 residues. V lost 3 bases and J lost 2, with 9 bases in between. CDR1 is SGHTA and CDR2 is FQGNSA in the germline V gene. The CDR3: CASSFRQFTDTQYF. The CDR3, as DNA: TGTGCCAGCAGCTTCAGACAGTTCACAGATACGCAGTATTTT.

The CDR3 loop is CASADPRDSGETQYF. CDR3 in DNA: TGTGCCAGCGCAGACCCCAGGGATTCAGGAGAGACCCAGTACTTC. The chain joins TRBV25-1 to TRBJ2-5, with TRBD1 as a possible D gene (5 bases). CDR1 and CDR2 (germline): MGHDK, SYGVNS. The V gene lost 8 bases and the J gene lost 4 bases, with 20 bases spanning the gap. The CDR3 is 15 residues long.

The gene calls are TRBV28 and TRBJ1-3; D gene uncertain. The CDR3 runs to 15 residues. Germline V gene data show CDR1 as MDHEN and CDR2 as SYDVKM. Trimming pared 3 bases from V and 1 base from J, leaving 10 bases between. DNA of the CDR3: TGTGCCAGCAGTTTCCGGTCGGTGTCTGGAAACACCATATATTTT. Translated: CASSFRSVSGNTIYF. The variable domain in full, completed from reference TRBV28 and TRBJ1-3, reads DVKVTQSSRYLVKRTGEKVFLECVQDMDHENMFWYRQDPGLGLRLIYFSYDVKMKEKGDIPEGYSVSREKKERFSLILESASTNQTSMYLCASSFRSVSGNTIYFGEGSWLTVV.

CDR3 protein: CASSEYRDSQSTDTQYF. CDR3 nucleotide sequence: TGTGCCAGCAGTGAATACCGGGACTCACAAAGCACAGATACGCAGTATTTT. V usage is TRBV25-1 and J usage is TRBJ2-3, with D perhaps TRBD2 (6 bases). CDR1 is MGHDK, CDR2 SYGVNS, per germline. The V end was cut by 0 bases, the J end by 0 bases, with 13 bases between. The CDR3 has 17 residues.

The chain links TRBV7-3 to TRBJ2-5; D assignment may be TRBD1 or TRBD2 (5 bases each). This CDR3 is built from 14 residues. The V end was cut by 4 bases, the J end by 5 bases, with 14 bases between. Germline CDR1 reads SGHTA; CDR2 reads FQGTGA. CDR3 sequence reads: CASSSSGTRETQYF. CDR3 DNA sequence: TGTGCCAGCAGCTCCTCCGGGACCCGGGAGACCCAGTACTTC.

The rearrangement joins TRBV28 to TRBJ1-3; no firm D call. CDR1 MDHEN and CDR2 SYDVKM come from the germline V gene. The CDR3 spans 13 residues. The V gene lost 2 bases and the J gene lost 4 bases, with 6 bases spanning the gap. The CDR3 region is CASSLPQGNTIYF. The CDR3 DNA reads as TGTGCCAGCAGTTTACCCCAAGGAAACACCATATATTTT.

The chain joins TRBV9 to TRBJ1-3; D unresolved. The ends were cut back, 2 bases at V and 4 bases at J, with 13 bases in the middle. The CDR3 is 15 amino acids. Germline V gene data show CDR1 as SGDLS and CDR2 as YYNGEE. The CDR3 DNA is TGTGCCAGCAGCGTGGCGGCTCAAGGGGGAAACACCATATATTTT. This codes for CASSVAAQGGNTIYF.

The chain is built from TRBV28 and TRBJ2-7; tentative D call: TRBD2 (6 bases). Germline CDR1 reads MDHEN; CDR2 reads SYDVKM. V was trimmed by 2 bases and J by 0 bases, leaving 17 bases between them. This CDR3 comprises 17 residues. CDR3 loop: CASSLAGRDGGSYEQYF. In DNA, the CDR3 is TGTGCCAGCAGTTTAGCAGGCCGGGACGGGGGCTCCTACGAGCAGTACTTC. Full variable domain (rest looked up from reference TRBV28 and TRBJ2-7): DVKVTQSSRYLVKRTGEKVFLECVQDMDHENMFWYRQDPGLGLRLIYFSYDVKMKEKGDIPEGYSVSREKKERFSLILESASTNQTSMYLCASSLAGRDGGSYEQYFGPGTRLTVT.

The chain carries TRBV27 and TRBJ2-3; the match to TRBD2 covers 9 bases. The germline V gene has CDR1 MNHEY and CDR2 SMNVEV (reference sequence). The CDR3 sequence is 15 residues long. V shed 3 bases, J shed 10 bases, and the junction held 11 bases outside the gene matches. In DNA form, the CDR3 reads TGTGCCAGCAGTTTTGTTGGGACTAGCTCTCCTGCGCAGTATTTT. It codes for CASSFVGTSSPAQYF.

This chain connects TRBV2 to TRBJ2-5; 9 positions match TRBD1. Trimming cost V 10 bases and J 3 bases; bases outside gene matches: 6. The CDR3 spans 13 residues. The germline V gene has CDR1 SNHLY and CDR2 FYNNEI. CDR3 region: CATSWDREETQYF. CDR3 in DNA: TGTGCCACCTCGTGGGACAGGGAAGAGACCCAGTACTTC.

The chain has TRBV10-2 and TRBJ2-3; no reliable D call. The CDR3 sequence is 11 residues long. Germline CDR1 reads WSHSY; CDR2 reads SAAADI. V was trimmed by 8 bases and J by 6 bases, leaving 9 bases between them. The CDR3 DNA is TGCGCCAGCTCTGGTAGGGATACGCAGTATTTT. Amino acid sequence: CASSGRDTQYF.

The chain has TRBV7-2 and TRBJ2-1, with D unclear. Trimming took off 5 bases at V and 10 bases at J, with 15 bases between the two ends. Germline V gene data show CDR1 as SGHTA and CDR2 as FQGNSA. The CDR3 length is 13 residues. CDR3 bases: TGTGCCAGCAGCCTTACGTTCGAGCGAGAGCAGTTCTTC. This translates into CASSLTFEREQFF.

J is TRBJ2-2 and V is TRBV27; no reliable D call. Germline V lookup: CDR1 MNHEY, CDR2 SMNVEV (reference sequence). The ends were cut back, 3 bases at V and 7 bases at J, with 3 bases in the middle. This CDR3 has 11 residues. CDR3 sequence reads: CASSLLGELFF. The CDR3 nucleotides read TGTGCCAGCAGTTTGCTCGGGGAGCTGTTTTTT.

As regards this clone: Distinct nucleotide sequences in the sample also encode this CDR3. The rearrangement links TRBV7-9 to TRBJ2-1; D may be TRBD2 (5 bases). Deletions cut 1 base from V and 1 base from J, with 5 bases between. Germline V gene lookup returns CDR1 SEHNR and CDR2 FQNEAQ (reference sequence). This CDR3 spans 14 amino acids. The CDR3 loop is CASSLGTSYNEQFF. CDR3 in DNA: TGTGCCAGCAGCTTAGGGACTTCCTACAATGAGCAGTTCTTC. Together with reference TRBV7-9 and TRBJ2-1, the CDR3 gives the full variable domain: DTGVSQNPRHKITKRGQNVTFRCDPISEHNRLYWYRQTLGQGPEFLTYFQNEAQLEKSRLLSDRFSAERPKGSFSTLEIQRTEQGDSAMYLCASSLGTSYNEQFFGPGTRLTVL.

The CDR3 nucleotides are TGTGCCAGTAATCGGGCGGGAGTATCCGAAGGTGAGCAGTTCTTC. This encodes CASNRAGVSEGEQFF. The J gene is TRBJ2-1, the V gene TRBV19; 7 nucleotides line up with TRBD2. CDR1 and CDR2 (germline): LNHDA, SQIVND (reference sequence). The ends lost 7 bases at V and 9 bases at J; junction bases unmatched: 15. This CDR3 contains 15 residues.

The CDR3 loop reads CASSLTLSPSADTQYF. CDR3 DNA: TGTGCCAGCAGCTTAACTTTGTCCCCTAGCGCAGATACGCAGTATTTT. The J gene is TRBJ2-3, the V gene TRBV7-3; the D gene is possibly TRBD2 (6 bases). The CDR3 covers 16 residues. CDR1 and CDR2 from the germline V gene are SGHTA and FQGTGA. V was pared by 0 bases and J by 4 bases, with 14 bases between.

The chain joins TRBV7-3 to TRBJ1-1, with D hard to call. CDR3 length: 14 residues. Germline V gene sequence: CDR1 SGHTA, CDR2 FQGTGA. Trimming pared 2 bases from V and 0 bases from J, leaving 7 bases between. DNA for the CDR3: TGTGCCAGCAGCTTACTCATTATGAACACTGAAGCTTTCTTT. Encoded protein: CASSLLIMNTEAFF.

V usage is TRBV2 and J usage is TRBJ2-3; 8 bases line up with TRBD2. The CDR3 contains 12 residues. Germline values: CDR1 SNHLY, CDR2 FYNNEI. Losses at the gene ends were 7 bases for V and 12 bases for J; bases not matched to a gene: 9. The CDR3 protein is CASIYGRGVQYF. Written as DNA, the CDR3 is TGTGCCAGCATTTACGGGCGGGGGGTTCAGTATTTT.

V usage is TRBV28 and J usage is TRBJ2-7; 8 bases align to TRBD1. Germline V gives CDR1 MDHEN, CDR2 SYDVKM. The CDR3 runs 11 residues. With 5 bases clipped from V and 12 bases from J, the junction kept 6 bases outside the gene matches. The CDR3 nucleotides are TGTGCCAGCAGTCCCAGGGGGCAGCTGTACTTC. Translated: CASSPRGQLYF.

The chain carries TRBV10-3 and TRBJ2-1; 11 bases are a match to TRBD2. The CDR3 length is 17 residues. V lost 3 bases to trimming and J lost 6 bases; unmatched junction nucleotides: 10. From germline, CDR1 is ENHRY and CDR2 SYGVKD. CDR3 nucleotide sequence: TGTGCCATCAGTGAAGGGGCTAGCGGGAGGTTTAGCAATGAGCAGTTCTTC. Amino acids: CAISEGASGRFSNEQFF.